Detailed here is one TCR beta chain. The junction departs from germline at one end; a sequencing error may be responsible. The CDR3 extends over 14 amino acids. Germline-derived CDR1 and CDR2 are SGHRS and YFSETQ. Categorization into cohorts depended on clinical history that participants reported. Recovery meant two consecutive negative NP/OP PCR tests, professional clearance, or resolved symptoms. This sample was taken from a study of blood T cell repertoires in COVID-19. Study in general: T cells, B-cell-depleted T cells, or PBMCs provided the cDNA or gDNA that served as material.

Original processing methods: Reference gene primer amplification gave estimated nucleated cell counts. TCRdb's copy holds only in-frame clones and misses some; the assay was immunoSEQ multiplex PCR. V, J and clone size derive from that table, while D and trimming were established from the DNA sequence. The table lists 350,000 to 400,000 clones, 88% of them singletons. What was sequenced was PBMCs or T cells enriched from blood (not recorded which). The source of this sequence is a woman younger than 35 who had recovered from COVID-19. This sequence joins TRBV5-1 and TRBJ1-5; D gene unclear. The CDR3 sequence is CANSLGWGEQPQHF. The CDR3 DNA is TGCGCCAACAGCTTGGGATGGGGAGAACAGCCCCAGCATTTT.